These 26 T cell receptor beta chains were sequenced from one sample in a study of blood T cell repertoires in COVID-19. This table comes from immunoSEQ multiplex PCR, and its TCRdb copy is limited to in-frame clones, with some not included. The table lists 8,000 or so clones, under 90% of them singletons. The specimen sequenced was peripheral blood. All receptors derive from a human donor in a cohort sampled during active COVID-19.

V gene TRBV12-2 combines with J gene TRBJ2-1; the tabulated D call, TRBD1, remains unverified against the DNA. TRBV12-2 is recorded as a pseudogene. The CDR3 extends over 13 amino acids. The CDR3 nucleotides read TGTGCAAGTGGGCACAGAATAAACAATGAGCAGTTCTTC. This translates into CASGHRINNEQFF.

The rearrangement links TRBV18 to TRBJ2-1; D gene ambiguous. V lost 3 bases, J lost 8 bases, and 14 bases lay in between. Germline values: CDR1 KGHSH, CDR2 LQKENI. The CDR3 extends over 14 amino acids. The CDR3 sequence is CASSPGLRVDEQFF. As DNA, the CDR3 is TGTGCCAGCTCACCGGGCCTCCGAGTCGATGAGCAGTTCTTC.

J is TRBJ2-3 and V is TRBV14; D call uncertain. CDR1 is SGHDN, CDR2 FVKESK, per germline. V lost 0 bases and J 8 bases, leaving 12 bases between the germline ends. The CDR3 is 14 residues long. The CDR3 sequence is CASSQDLGSSTQYF. Here the CDR3 DNA reads TGTGCCAGCAGCCAAGATCTGGGCTCGAGTACGCAGTATTTT.

This clone was observed once. This chain links TRBV4-1 with TRBJ2-3; D is perhaps TRBD2 (6 bases). Trimming took 0 bases from V and 4 from J, leaving 8 bases between them. CDR1 and CDR2 (germline): MGHRA, YSYEKL. The CDR3 has 14 amino acids. CDR3 DNA: TGCGCCAGCAGCCAAGATTGGGGGGCAGATACGCAGTATTTT. Its protein product is CASSQDWGADTQYF.

The V gene is TRBV11-3, the J gene TRBJ2-1, with unresolved D. V gave up 5 bases and J gave up 9 bases, with 8 bases separating them. CDR3 length equals 11 residues. Germline-derived CDR1 and CDR2 are SGHNT and YENEEA. CDR3 loop: CASSDRGEQFF. The CDR3 bases are TGTGCCAGCAGCGATAGAGGTGAGCAGTTCTTC.

V is TRBV7-2 and J is TRBJ2-2; 13 nucleotides line up with TRBD2. The CDR3 totals 16 residues. J gave up 5 bases and V 3 bases, and 3 bases lay outside the gene matches. Germline CDR1 SGHTA, CDR2 FQGNSA. Here the CDR3 reads CASSLRTSGGTGELFF. CDR3 in DNA: TGTGCCAGCAGCTTGAGGACTAGCGGGGGTACCGGGGAGCTGTTTTTT. Full variable domain (remainder filled in from reference TRBV7-2 and TRBJ2-2): GAGVSQSPSNKVTEKGKDVELRCDPISGHTALYWYRQSLGQGLEFLIYFQGNSAPDKSGLPSDRFSAERTGGSVSTLTIQRTQQEDSAVYLCASSLRTSGGTGELFFGEGSRLTVL.

V is TRBV19 and J is TRBJ1-2; D might be TRBD1 (5 bases). Trimming shortened V by 5 bases and J by 3 bases, and 10 bases separated the two germline ends. CDR3 length equals 13 residues. Germline CDR1 is LNHDA and CDR2 is SQIVND (reference sequence). CDR3 sequence (DNA): TGTGCCAGTAGTCCTCGGGGGGACTATGGCTACACCTTC. This encodes CASSPRGDYGYTF. Looking up the rest from reference TRBV19 and TRBJ1-2 gives the full variable domain: DGGITQSPKYLFRKEGQNVTLSCEQNLNHDAMYWYRQDPGQGLRLIYYSQIVNDFQKGDIAEGYSVSREKKESFPLTVTSAQKNPTAFYLCASSPRGDYGYTFGSGTRLTVV.

This chain connects TRBV6-4 to TRBJ1-1; D is undetermined. V shed 2 bases and J shed 2 bases, with 6 bases lying between them. Germline CDR1 and CDR2: MRHNA and SNTAGT. This CDR3 is 13 amino acids long. The CDR3, as DNA: TGTGCCAGCAGTGACGCGGCTAACACTGAAGCTTTCTTT. It codes for CASSDAANTEAFF.

The chain links TRBV15 to TRBJ2-2; D ambiguous. Germline CDR1 is LNHNV and CDR2 is YYDKDF (reference sequence). This CDR3 region has 16 residues. V lost 3 bases and J lost 3, with 14 bases in between. The CDR3 coding sequence is TGTGCCACCAGCAGTGATAAAGCGTTGGACACCGGGGAGCTGTTTTTT. Its protein product is CATSSDKALDTGELFF. The entire variable domain, with the rest obtained from reference TRBV15 and TRBJ2-2, is as follows: DAMVIQNPRYQVTQFGKPVTLSCSQTLNHNVMYWYQQKSSQAPKLLFHYYDKDFNNEADTPDNFQSRRPNTSFCFLDIRSPGLGDTAMYLCATSSDKALDTGELFFGEGSRLTVL.

The chain carries TRBV7-3 and TRBJ2-3; TRBD2 aligns across 7 bases. Germline V gene lookup returns CDR1 SGHTA and CDR2 FQGTGA. There are 15 residues in the CDR3. V shed 4 bases, J shed 4 bases, and the junction held 8 bases outside the gene matches. The CDR3 sequence is CASSSYAGVADTQYF. CDR3 nucleotide sequence: TGTGCCAGCAGCTCTTATGCGGGAGTAGCAGATACGCAGTATTTT.

V usage is TRBV9 and J usage is TRBJ1-6, with 8 positions matching TRBD1. The CDR3 runs 17 residues. The V gene's germline CDR1 is SGDLS and CDR2 YYNGEE. V lost 4 bases, J lost 2 bases, and 8 bases stayed unmatched. The CDR3 nucleotides are TGTGCCAGCAGCCAGGGGGCAGGTATCACCTATAATTCACCCCTCCACTTT. Protein product: CASSQGAGITYNSPLHF.

The chain links TRBV5-5 to TRBJ2-7, with TRBD1 as a possible D gene (5 bases). Germline V gene sequence: CDR1 SGHKS, CDR2 YYEKEE (reference sequence). Trimming shortened V by 1 base and J by 2 bases, and 10 bases separated the two germline ends. This CDR3 spans 14 amino acids. CDR3 bases: TGTGCCAGCAGCTTGTGGGGCAGGACCTACGAGCAGTACGTC. Translated: CASSLWGRTYEQYV.

The V call is TRBV10-3, the J call TRBJ2-7; 9 nucleotides align to TRBD2. Germline-derived CDR1 and CDR2 are ENHRY and SYGVKD. V dropped 8 bases and J dropped 7; count of bases not matched to a gene: 15. The CDR3 extends over 15 amino acids. The CDR3 DNA sequence: TGTGCCATCCCTTGCGGGCGGGAGGGCCTGTGTGAGCAGTACGTC. Translation: CAIPCGREGLCEQYV.

The rearrangement uses TRBV7-8 and TRBJ2-2; D perhaps matches TRBD1 (6 bases). The length of the CDR3 is 17 residues. V shed 1 base and J shed 1 base, with 13 bases lying between them. Per germline, CDR1 SGHVS and CDR2 FQNEAQ. The CDR3 nucleotides are TGTGCCAGCAGCTTAGAGGCAGGGGCCCGGAACACCGGGGAGCTGTTTTTT. Translating gives CASSLEAGARNTGELFF.

The chain uses TRBV2 and TRBJ2-7; D may be TRBD1 (8 bases). Germline V gene lookup returns CDR1 SNHLY and CDR2 FYNNEI. The CDR3 is 17 amino acids. V was trimmed by 6 bases and J by 1 base, leaving 22 bases between them. The CDR3 region is CASRGGTGAVLSYEQYV. Here the CDR3 DNA reads TGTGCCAGCAGGGGAGGGACAGGAGCGGTGCTTTCCTACGAGCAGTACGTC.

The rearrangement joins TRBV6-4 to TRBJ1-1; a possible D gene is TRBD1 (5 bases). CDR3 size: 13 residues. Germline V gene lookup returns CDR1 MRHNA and CDR2 SNTAGT. Trimming cost V 5 bases and J 1 base, with 8 bases left between them. DNA for the CDR3: TGTGCCAGCAGTAACACAGGGAACACTGAAGCTTTCTTT. Its protein is CASSNTGNTEAFF.

This clone has just one count. The chain has TRBV7-2 and TRBJ1-1; TRBD1 matches at 9 bases. V dropped 4 bases and J dropped 0; count of bases not matched to a gene: 3. Per the germline V gene, CDR1 is SGHTA and CDR2 is FQGNSA. The CDR3 totals 15 residues. CDR3 loop: CASSSTGGVNTEAFF. CDR3 DNA: TGTGCCAGCAGCTCGACAGGGGGGGTGAACACTGAAGCTTTCTTT.

The gene calls are TRBV5-1 and TRBJ2-2, with D possibly matching TRBD1 (5 bases). V was trimmed by 4 bases and J by 2 bases, leaving 9 bases between them. CDR1 and CDR2 (germline): SGHRS, YFSETQ. The CDR3 extends over 14 amino acids. CDR3 protein: CASSQDRNTGELFF. DNA for the CDR3: TGCGCCAGCAGCCAAGACAGAAACACCGGGGAGCTGTTTTTT.

This chain links TRBV7-2 with TRBJ2-1; 7 bases are shared with TRBD1. This CDR3 has 17 amino acids. Looked up from germline, CDR1 is SGHTA and CDR2 is FQGNSA. V lost 5 bases and J lost 8; bases outside the gene matches: 18. The CDR3 sequence: CASSLYPQGSVRDEQFF. As DNA, the CDR3 is TGTGCCAGCAGCCTCTACCCACAGGGGAGCGTGCGTGATGAGCAGTTCTTC.

The CDR3 loop is CASEGQDNEQFF. CDR3 nucleotide sequence: TGTGCCAGCGAGGGACAGGACAATGAGCAGTTCTTC. This chain links TRBV2 with TRBJ2-1; 8 nucleotides agree with TRBD1. The ends lost 8 bases at V and 5 bases at J; junction bases unmatched: 2. In germline, CDR1 is SNHLY, CDR2 FYNNEI. The CDR3 has 12 residues.

This clone was found once. This chain links TRBV11-2 with TRBJ2-5; D not certain. Germline-derived CDR1 and CDR2 are SGHAT and FQNNGV. The CDR3 totals 13 residues. Trimming left V 0 bases short and J 5 bases short, with 7 bases between. This chain's CDR3 is CASSLDPRETQYF. DNA for the CDR3: TGTGCCAGCAGCTTAGATCCGAGGGAGACCCAGTACTTC.

The chain joins TRBV11-3 to TRBJ2-1; the D gene is possibly TRBD2 (5 bases). This CDR3 comprises 15 residues. Germline loops: CDR1 SGHNT, CDR2 YENEEA. Trimming removed 2 bases from V and 3 bases from J, with 11 bases in between. The CDR3 nucleotides read TGTGCCAGCAGCTTAAGGCTAGCCAGCTACAATGAGCAGTTCTTC. Protein sequence: CASSLRLASYNEQFF.

The rearrangement links TRBV5-1 to TRBJ2-3; 11 nucleotides match TRBD1. Germline trimming cut 0 bases from V and 1 base from J; bases unmatched to any gene: 7. Germline CDR1 and CDR2: SGHRS and YFSETQ. The CDR3 spans 18 residues. This CDR3 reads CASSLEGQGVLGTDTQYF. DNA of the CDR3: TGCGCCAGCAGCTTGGAGGGACAGGGGGTTCTTGGCACAGATACGCAGTATTTT.

The gene calls are TRBV7-2 and TRBJ2-1, with 8 nucleotides matching TRBD2. The CDR3 is 16 residues long. The ends lost 3 bases at V and 5 bases at J; junction bases unmatched: 9. Germline V gene sequence: CDR1 SGHTA, CDR2 FQGNSA. CDR3 amino acids: CASSFSGGLRNNEQFF. CDR3 bases: TGTGCCAGCAGCTTCAGCGGGGGCCTCCGGAACAATGAGCAGTTCTTC.

This chain uses TRBV6-5 with TRBJ2-2, with 7 bases aligning to TRBD1. The V gene's germline CDR1 is MNHEY and CDR2 SVGAGI. CDR3 length: 16 residues. The J segment lost 7 bases and the V segment lost 4 bases, leaving 12 bases of the junction unmatched. The CDR3 sequence: CASSSNRGPIGGELFF. The CDR3 DNA follows: TGTGCCAGCAGTTCTAACAGGGGACCCATCGGCGGGGAGCTGTTTTTT.

For this clone: The sample has other DNA sequences that encode this CDR3 too. The chain employs TRBV5-6 and TRBJ1-1; D remains unclear. The V gene's germline CDR1 is SGHDT and CDR2 YYEEEE. Trimming took off 4 bases at V and 4 bases at J, with 8 bases between the two ends. CDR3 length equals 12 residues. Here the CDR3 reads CASSLRGTEAFF. CDR3 sequence (DNA): TGTGCCAGCAGCCTCCGGGGCACTGAAGCTTTCTTT.